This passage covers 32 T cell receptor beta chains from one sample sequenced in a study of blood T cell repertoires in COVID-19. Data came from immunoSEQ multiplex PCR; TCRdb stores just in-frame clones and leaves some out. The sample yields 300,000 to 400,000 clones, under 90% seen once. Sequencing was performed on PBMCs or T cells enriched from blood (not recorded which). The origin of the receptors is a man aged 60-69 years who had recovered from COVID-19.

CDR3 in amino acids: CASGNRGRNEKLFF. DNA for the CDR3: TGCGCCAGCGGAAACAGGGGGCGTAATGAAAAACTGTTTTTT. V is TRBV5-1 and J is TRBJ1-4; TRBD1 matches 9 bases. The V gene end was trimmed by 7 bases and the J gene end by 4 bases; junction bases not matched to a gene: 5. CDR3 size: 14 residues. CDR1 is SGHRS and CDR2 is YFSETQ in the germline V gene.

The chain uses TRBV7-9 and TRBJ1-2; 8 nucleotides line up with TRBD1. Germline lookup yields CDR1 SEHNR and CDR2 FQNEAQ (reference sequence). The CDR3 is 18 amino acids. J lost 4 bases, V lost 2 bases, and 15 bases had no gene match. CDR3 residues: CASSLPRQGWGGGYGYTF. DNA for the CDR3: TGTGCCAGCAGCTTACCCCGACAGGGGTGGGGTGGTGGCTATGGCTACACCTTC.

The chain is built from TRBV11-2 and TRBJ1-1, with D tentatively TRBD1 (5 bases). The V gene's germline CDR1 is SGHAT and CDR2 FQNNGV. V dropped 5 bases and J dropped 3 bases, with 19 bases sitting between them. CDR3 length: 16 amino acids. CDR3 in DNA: TGTGCCAGCAGCCCGCGCCGTTGGGGCGCGGACACTGAAGCTTTCTTT. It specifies CASSPRRWGADTEAFF.

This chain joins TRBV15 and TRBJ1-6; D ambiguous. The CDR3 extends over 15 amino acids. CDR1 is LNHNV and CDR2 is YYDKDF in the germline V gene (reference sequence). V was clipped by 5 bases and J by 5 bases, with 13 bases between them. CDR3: CATSPPGGDNSPLHF. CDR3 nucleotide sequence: TGTGCCACCAGCCCTCCGGGCGGGGATAATTCACCCCTCCACTTT.

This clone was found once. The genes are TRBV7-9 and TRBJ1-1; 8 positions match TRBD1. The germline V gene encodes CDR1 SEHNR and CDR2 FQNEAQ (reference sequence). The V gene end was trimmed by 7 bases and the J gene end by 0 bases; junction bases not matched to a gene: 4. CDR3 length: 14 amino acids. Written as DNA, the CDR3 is TGTGCCAGCAACCGGGACAGGATGAACACTGAAGCTTTCTTT. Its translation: CASNRDRMNTEAFF.

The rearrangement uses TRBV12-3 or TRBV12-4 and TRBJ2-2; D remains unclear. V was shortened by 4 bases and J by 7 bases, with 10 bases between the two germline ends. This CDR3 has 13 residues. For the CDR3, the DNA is TGTGCCAGCAGTTCTCGGCGAGGCGGGGAGCTGTTTTTT. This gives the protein CASSSRRGGELFF.

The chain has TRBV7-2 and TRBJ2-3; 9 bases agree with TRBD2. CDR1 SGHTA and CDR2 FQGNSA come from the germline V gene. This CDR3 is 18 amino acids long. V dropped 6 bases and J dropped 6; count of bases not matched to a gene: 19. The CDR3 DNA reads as TGTGCCAGCAGTCCAAGGTGGAGGGCTAGCGGGGACGGGGATACGCAGTATTTT. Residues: CASSPRWRASGDGDTQYF.

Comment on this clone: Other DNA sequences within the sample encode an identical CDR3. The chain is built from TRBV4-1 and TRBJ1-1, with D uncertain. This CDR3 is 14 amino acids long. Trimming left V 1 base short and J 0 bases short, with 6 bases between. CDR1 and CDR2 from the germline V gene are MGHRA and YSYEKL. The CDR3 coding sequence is TGCGCCAGCAGCCAAGGACACCTGAACACTGAAGCTTTCTTT. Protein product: CASSQGHLNTEAFF.

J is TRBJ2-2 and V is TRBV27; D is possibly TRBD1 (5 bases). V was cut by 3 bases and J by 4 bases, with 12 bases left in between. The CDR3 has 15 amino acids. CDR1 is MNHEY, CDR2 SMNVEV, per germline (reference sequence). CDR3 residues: CASSFKGLSTGELFF. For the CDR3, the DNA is TGTGCCAGCAGTTTCAAGGGGTTGAGCACCGGGGAGCTGTTTTTT.

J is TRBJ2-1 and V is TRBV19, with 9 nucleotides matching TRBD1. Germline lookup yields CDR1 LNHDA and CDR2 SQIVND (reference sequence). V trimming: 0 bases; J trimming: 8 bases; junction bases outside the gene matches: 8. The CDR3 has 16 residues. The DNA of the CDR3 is TGTGCCAGTAGTATAGATCGTGGGACAGGGTTCGATGAGCAGTTCTTC. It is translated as CASSIDRGTGFDEQFF.

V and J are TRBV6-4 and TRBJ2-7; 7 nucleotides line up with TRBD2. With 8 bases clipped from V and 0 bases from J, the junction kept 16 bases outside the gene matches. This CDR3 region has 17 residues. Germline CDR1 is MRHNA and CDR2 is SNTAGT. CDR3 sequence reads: CASDTSGRLAASYEQYF. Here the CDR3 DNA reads TGTGCCAGCGACACCTCGGGCCGGCTAGCGGCCTCCTACGAGCAGTACTTC.

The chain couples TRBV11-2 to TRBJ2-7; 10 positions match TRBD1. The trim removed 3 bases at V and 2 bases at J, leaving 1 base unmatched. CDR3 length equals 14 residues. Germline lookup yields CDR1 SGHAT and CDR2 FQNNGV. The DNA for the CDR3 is TGTGCCAGCAGCTTGGGACAGGGGCCCTACGAGCAGTACTTC. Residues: CASSLGQGPYEQYF.

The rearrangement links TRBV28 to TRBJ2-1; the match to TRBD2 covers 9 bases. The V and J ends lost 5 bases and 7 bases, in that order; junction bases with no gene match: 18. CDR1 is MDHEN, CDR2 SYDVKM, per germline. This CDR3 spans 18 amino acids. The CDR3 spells CASSPGSSGESLFNEQFF. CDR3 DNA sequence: TGTGCCAGCAGTCCCGGTTCTAGCGGGGAATCCCTTTTTAATGAGCAGTTCTTC.

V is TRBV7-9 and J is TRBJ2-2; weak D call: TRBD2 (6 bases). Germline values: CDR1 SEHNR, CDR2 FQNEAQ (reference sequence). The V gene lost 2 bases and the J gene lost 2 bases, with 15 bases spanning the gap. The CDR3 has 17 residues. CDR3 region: CASSLQPGLINTGELFF. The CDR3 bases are TGTGCCAGCAGCTTACAACCGGGACTGATTAACACCGGGGAGCTGTTTTTT.

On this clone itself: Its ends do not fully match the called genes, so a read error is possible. The CDR3 spells CASSLDGEGGPF. The CDR3 DNA sequence: TGCGCCAGCAGCTTGGATGGTGAGGGAGGCCCATTT. The J gene is TRBJ2-2, the V gene TRBV5-1, with D maybe TRBD2 (6 bases). CDR3 size: 12 residues. Germline CDR1 reads SGHRS; CDR2 reads YFSETQ.

CDR3 protein: CASSPLSTSGHQETQYF. The CDR3 DNA sequence: TGTGCCAGCAGCCCTCTATCTACTAGCGGGCACCAAGAGACCCAGTACTTC. The gene calls are TRBV7-2 and TRBJ2-5; 9 bases are shared with TRBD2. The CDR3 has 17 residues. Germline CDR1 is SGHTA and CDR2 is FQGNSA. Trimming took 5 bases from V and 0 from J; bases not matched to a gene: 10.

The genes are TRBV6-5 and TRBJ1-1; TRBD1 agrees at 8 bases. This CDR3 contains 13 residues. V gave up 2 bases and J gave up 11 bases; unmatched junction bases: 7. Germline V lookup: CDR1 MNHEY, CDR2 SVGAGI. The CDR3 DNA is TGTGCCAGCAGTTACGAGACAGGGGAGGTGGCTTTCTTT. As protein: CASSYETGEVAFF.

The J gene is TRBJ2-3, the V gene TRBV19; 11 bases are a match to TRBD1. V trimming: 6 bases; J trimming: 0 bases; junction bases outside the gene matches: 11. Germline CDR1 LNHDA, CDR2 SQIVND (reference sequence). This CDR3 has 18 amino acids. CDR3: CASRPDRGRIRSTDTQYF. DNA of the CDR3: TGTGCCAGTAGACCGGACAGGGGGCGCATTCGAAGCACAGATACGCAGTATTTT.

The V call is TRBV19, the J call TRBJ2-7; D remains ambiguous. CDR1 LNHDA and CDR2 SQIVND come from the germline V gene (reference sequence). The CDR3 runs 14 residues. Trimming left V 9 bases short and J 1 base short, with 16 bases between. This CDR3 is CASSQTLQSYEQYF. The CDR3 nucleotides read TGTGCCAGCTCCCAGACTCTGCAATCCTACGAGCAGTACTTC.

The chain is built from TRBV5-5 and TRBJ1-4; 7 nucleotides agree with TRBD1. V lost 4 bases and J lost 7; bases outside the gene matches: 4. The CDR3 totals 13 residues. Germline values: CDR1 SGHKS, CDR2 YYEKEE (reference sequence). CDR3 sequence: CASSDRVSEKLFF. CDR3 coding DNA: TGTGCCAGCAGCGACAGGGTTAGTGAAAAACTGTTTTTT.

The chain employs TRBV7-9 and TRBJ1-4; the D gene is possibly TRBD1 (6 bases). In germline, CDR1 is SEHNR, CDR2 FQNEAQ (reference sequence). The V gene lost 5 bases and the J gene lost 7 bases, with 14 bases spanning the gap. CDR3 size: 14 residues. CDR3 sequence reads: CASSPSGVSEKLFF. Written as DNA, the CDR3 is TGTGCCAGCAGCCCATCAGGGGTTAGTGAAAAACTGTTTTTT.

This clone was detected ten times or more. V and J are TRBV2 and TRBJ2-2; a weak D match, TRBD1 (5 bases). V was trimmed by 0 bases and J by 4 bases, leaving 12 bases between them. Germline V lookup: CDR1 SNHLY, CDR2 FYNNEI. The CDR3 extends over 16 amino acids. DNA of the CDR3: TGTGCCAGCAGTGAAGCGTTGCAGGGTCGCACCGGGGAGCTGTTTTTT. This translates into CASSEALQGRTGELFF.

This CDR3 reads CASRLTGIETQYF. In nucleotides, the CDR3 is TGTGCCAGCAGGCTGACAGGGATAGAGACCCAGTACTTC. The J gene is TRBJ2-5, the V gene TRBV3-1 (or the pseudogene TRBV3-2), with 7 nucleotides matching TRBD1. V trimming: 6 bases; J trimming: 4 bases; junction bases outside the gene matches: 5. The CDR3 is made up of 13 amino acids. Germline CDR1 and CDR2: LGHDT and YNNKEL (reference sequence).

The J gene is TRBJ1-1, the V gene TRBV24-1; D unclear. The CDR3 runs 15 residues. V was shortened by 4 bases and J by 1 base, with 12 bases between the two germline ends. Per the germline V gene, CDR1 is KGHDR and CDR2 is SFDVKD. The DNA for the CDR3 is TGTGCCACCAGTGACCCCTCTAAACCGAACACTGAAGCTTTCTTT. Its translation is CATSDPSKPNTEAFF.

The CDR3 region has the DNA TGTGCCAGCAGCTTGACTAGTCTCACTGAAGCTTTCTTT. Its protein product is CASSLTSLTEAFF. V and J are TRBV7-9 and TRBJ1-1; D ambiguous. CDR1 is SEHNR and CDR2 is FQNEAQ in the germline V gene (reference sequence). Trimming removed 3 bases at V and 4 bases at J, with 9 bases between. This CDR3 region has 13 residues.

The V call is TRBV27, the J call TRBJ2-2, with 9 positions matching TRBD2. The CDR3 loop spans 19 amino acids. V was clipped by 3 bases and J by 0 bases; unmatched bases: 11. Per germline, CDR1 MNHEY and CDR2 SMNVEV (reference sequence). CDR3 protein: CASSFLTSGGIANTGELFF. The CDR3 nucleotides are TGTGCCAGCAGTTTCTTGACTAGCGGAGGTATCGCGAACACCGGGGAGCTGTTTTTT.

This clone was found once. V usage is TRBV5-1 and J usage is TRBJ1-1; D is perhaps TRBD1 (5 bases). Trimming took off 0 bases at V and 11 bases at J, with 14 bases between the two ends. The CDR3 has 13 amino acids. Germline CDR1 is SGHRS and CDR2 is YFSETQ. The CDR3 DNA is TGCGCCAGCAGCTTGGGTCAGGGCCCCGGGGCTTTCTTT. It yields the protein CASSLGQGPGAFF.

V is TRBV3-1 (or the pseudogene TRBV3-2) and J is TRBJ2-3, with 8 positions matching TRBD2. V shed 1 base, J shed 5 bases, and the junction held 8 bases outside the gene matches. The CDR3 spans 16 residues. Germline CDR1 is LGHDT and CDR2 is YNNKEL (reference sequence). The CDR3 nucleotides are TGTGCCAGCAGCCAAGTAAAGCGGGAGTCAGGAGATACGCAGTATTTT. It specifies CASSQVKRESGDTQYF.

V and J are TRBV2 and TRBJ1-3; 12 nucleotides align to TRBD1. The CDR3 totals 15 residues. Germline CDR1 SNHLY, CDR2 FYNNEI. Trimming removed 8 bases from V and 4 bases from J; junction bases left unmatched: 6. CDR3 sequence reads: CASRRDRGLGNTIYF. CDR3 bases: TGTGCCAGCCGCCGGGACAGGGGGCTCGGAAACACCATATATTTT.

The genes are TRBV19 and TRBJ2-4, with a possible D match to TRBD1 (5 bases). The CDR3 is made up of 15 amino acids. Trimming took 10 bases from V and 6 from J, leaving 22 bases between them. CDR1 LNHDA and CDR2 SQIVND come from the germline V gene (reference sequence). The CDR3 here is CATTQGRRGANIQYF. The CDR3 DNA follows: TGTGCCACGACGCAGGGCCGACGTGGCGCAAACATTCAGTACTTC.

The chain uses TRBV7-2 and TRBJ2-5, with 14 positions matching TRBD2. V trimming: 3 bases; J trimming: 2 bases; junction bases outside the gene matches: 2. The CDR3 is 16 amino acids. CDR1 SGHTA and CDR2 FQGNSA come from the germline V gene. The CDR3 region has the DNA TGTGCCAGCAGCTTGGGACTAGCGGGGGCTCAAGAGACCCAGTACTTC. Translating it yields CASSLGLAGAQETQYF. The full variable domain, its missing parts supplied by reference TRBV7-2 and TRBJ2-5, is GAGVSQSPSNKVTEKGKDVELRCDPISGHTALYWYRQSLGQGLEFLIYFQGNSAPDKSGLPSDRFSAERTGGSVSTLTIQRTQQEDSAVYLCASSLGLAGAQETQYFGPGTRLLVL.

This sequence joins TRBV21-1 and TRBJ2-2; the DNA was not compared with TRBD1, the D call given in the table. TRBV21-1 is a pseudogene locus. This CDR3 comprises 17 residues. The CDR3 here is CASTRGEEALIAGELFF. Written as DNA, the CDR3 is TGTGCCAGCACCAGGGGTGAGGAGGCCCTGATCGCCGGGGAGCTGTTTTTT.